These 7 T cell receptor beta chains share one sample of origin, sequenced in a study of CXCR3-negative and CXCR3-positive naive CD8 T cells. Each TRB cDNA library was prepared by 5' RACE (with UMI labels). TCRdb re-called the 5' RACE reads, yielding one record per CDR3 amino acid sequence without DNA. Its table lists some 61,000 distinct CDR3 sequences. Sequencing was done on a sample of naive CXCR3- CD8+ T cells from blood. Subset described: CD45RO-CCR7+CD27+CD95- naive CD8+ T cells lacking CXCR3 (TNR3-). The receptors stem from a human donor in good health. Some clones in this sample may be carry-over from other donors' samples.

The genes are TRBV4-3 and TRBJ2-1; there is no DNA to check the TCRdb D call of TRBD2. There are 16 residues in the CDR3. The V gene's germline CDR1 is LGHNA and CDR2 YSLEER. The CDR3 here is CASSQPSGGLNNEQFF.

The chain uses TRBV6-5 and TRBJ2-1; no DNA is available, so the TRBD1 call from TCRdb remains unchecked. The CDR3 is made up of 13 amino acids. Germline loops: CDR1 MNHEY, CDR2 SVGAGI. This CDR3 reads CASRTVTYNEQFF.

This chain uses TRBV29-1 with TRBJ2-7; checking the TCRdb D call of TRBD1 is not possible without DNA. In germline, CDR1 is SQVTM, CDR2 ANQGSEA. This CDR3 region has 16 residues. CDR3: CSVEDRGTGHTYEQYF.

The rearrangement joins TRBV7-9 to TRBJ2-1. The germline CDR1 and CDR2 sequences are SEHNR and FQNEAQ (reference sequence). The CDR3 consists of 14 residues. CDR3 amino acids: CASRRLDQYNEQFF.

Here the CDR3 reads CASSDSGGTGELFF. V is TRBV3-1 and J is TRBJ2-2; TCRdb reports TRBD2, a call that lacks DNA to check it against. CDR1 is LGHDT and CDR2 is YNNKEL in the germline V gene (reference sequence). This CDR3 is built from 14 residues.

The chain links TRBV6-2 or TRBV6-3 to TRBJ2-7. Germline V gene sequence: CDR1 MNHEY, CDR2 SVGEGT. CDR3 length equals 13 residues. The CDR3 protein is CASSRQETYEQYF.

The chain employs TRBV20-1 and TRBJ2-7; the TCRdb D gene call, TRBD1, has no DNA to confirm it. The CDR3 consists of 19 residues. Germline CDR1 reads DFQATT; CDR2 reads SNEGSKA (reference sequence). The CDR3 protein is CSARDLVPSRTESSYEQYF.